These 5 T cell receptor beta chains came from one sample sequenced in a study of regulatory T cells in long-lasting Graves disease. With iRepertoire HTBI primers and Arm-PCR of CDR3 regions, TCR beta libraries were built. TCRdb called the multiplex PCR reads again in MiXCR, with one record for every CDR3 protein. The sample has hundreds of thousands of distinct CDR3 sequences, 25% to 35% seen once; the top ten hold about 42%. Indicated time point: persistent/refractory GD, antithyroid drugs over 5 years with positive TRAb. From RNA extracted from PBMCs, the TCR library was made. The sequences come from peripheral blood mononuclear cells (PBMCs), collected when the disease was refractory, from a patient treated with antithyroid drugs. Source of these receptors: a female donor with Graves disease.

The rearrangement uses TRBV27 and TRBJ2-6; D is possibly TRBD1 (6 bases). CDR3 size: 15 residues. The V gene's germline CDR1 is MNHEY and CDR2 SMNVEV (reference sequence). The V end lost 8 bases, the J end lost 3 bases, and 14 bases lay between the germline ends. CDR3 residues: CASCSGHFGANVLTF. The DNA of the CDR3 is TGTGCCAGCTGTTCGGGACATTTTGGGGCCAACGTCCTGACTTTC. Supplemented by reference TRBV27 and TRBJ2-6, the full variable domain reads EAQVTQNPRYLITVTGKKLTVTCSQNMNHEYMSWYRQDPGLGLRQIYYSMNVEVTDKGDVPEGYKVSRKEKRNFPLILESPSPNQTSLYFCASCSGHFGANVLTFGAGSRLTVL.

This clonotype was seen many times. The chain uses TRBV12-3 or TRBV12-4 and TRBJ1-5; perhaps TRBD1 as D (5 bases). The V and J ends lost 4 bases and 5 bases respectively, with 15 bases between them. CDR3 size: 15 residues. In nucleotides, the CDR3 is TGTGCCAGCAGTTCGACATTTCGGGGGGATCAGCCCCAGCATTTT. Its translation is CASSSTFRGDQPQHF.

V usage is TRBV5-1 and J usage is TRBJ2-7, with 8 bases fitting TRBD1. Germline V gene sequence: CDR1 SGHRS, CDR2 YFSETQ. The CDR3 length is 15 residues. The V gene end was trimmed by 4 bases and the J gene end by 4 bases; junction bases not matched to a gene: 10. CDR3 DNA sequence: TGCGCCAGCAGCCTAAAAACAGGGGGTAGTTACGAGCAGTACTTC. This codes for CASSLKTGGSYEQYF.

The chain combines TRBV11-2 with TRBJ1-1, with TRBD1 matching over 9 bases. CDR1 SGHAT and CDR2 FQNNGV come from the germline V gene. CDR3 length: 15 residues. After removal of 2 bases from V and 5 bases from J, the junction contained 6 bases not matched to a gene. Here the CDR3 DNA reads TGTGCCAGCAGCTTAAGGGGACAGGGTGGGACTGAAGCTTTCTTT. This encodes CASSLRGQGGTEAFF.

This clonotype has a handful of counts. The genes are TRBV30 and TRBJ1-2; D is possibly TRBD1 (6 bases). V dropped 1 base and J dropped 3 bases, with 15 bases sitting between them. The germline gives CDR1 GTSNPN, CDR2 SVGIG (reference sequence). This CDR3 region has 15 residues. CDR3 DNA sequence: TGTGCCTGGAGTGGCCTTGGGGCAGGGGACTATGGCTACACCTTC. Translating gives CAWSGLGAGDYGYTF.